This T cell receptor beta chain came from a study of cytomegalovirus exposure and HLA in healthy donors. Study-wide findings and caveats: A later look showed TCR association rates differing by HLA locus, highest for DRB1 and lowest for HLA-C. Earlier results showed most TCR beta V segments being productive about 87% or about 30% of the time. In a later analysis, around 18,000 TCR beta sequences were associated with HLA alleles at 0.05 false discovery rate.

This clone was observed a single time. Its cognate antigen is unknown. 60 Vbeta and 13 Jbeta primers were used in PCR. Sequencing used immunoSEQ multiplex PCR; TCRdb keeps in-frame clones, though not all of them. The sample includes about 120,000 clones, 75% of them seen just once. CDR1 is SGHTA, CDR2 FQGNSA, per germline. V was shortened by 2 bases and J by 1 base, with 14 bases between the two germline ends. The CDR3 runs 16 residues. The sequencing input was PBMCs. The source of this sequence is a woman aged 40 to 50 in good health and CMV-seropositive. The V and J genes are TRBV7-2 and TRBJ2-5; tentatively, D is TRBD1 (5 bases). Written as DNA, the CDR3 is TGTGCCAGCAGCTTACGGGCAGGGCGCGTCCAAGAGACCCAGTACTTC. Translated, it gives CASSLRAGRVQETQYF. The variable domain in full, completed from reference TRBV7-2 and TRBJ2-5, reads GAGVSQSPSNKVTEKGKDVELRCDPISGHTALYWYRQSLGQGLEFLIYFQGNSAPDKSGLPSDRFSAERTGGSVSTLTIQRTQQEDSAVYLCASSLRAGRVQETQYFGPGTRLLVL.